This T cell receptor (beta chain) was documented in a study of blood T cell repertoires in COVID-19. Sequencing used immunoSEQ multiplex PCR; TCRdb keeps in-frame clones, though not all of them. The repertoire holds 110,000 or so clones, just over 85% seen once, with roughly 2.5% in the top ten. The CDR3 consists of 13 residues. V was cut by 1 base and J by 5 bases, with 9 bases left in between. Germline lookup yields CDR1 SGHNT and CDR2 YYREEE (reference sequence). The sample consisted of peripheral blood. The TCR comes from a human donor in a cohort sampled during active COVID-19. V and J are TRBV5-4 and TRBJ1-2, with D possibly being TRBD1 (5 bases). The CDR3 protein is CASSLIGGYGYTF. The CDR3 DNA is TGTGCCAGCAGCTTGATCGGGGGGTATGGCTACACCTTC.